Following are 20 T cell receptor beta chains from one sample sequenced in a study of identical twins. MiXCR, applied by TCRdb to the 5' RACE reads, yields one record per CDR3 protein. Among 350,000 to 450,000 distinct CDR3 sequences listed, approximately 17% were seen once. Sequences were obtained from naive T cells sorted from blood. These receptors were obtained from a man aged 50 to 60 in good health.

This clonotype has at least ten counts. V and J are TRBV20-1 and TRBJ2-5; D remains ambiguous. V was shortened by 1 base and J by 5 bases, with 14 bases between the two germline ends. CDR3 length: 14 residues. Per germline, CDR1 DFQATT and CDR2 SNEGSKA (reference sequence). As DNA, the CDR3 is TGCAGTGCTAGAGGGGGTCTGCCCCGGGAGACCCAGTACTTC. Its protein is CSARGGLPRETQYF.

V is TRBV12-3 or TRBV12-4 and J is TRBJ2-4, with TRBD1 identical over 8 bases. V shed 2 bases and J 1 base; nucleotides not matched to a gene: 10. The CDR3 has 18 amino acids. The CDR3 DNA sequence: TGTGCCAGCAGTTTAAGGATAGGGACAGGAGGGGCCAAAAACATTCAGTACTTC. It encodes CASSLRIGTGGAKNIQYF.

This clonotype appeared many times. The chain joins TRBV5-1 to TRBJ2-5, with D possibly TRBD1 on 6 matching bases. The CDR3 covers 15 residues. Germline CDR1 and CDR2: SGHRS and YFSETQ. The ends were cut back, 4 bases at V and 3 bases at J, with 16 bases in the middle. The CDR3 nucleotides are TGCGCCAGCAGCCCAGGGGACAAACAGAAAGAGACCCAGTACTTC. This encodes CASSPGDKQKETQYF.

The CDR3 DNA sequence: TGCGCCAGCAGCCAAACCGGGACAGGGCTTTCCCTCCTCCACTTT. Amino acids: CASSQTGTGLSLLHF. The chain recombines TRBV4-3 with TRBJ1-6; TRBD1 matches at 9 bases. This CDR3 has 15 residues. Trimming cost V 2 bases and J 15 bases; bases outside gene matches: 11. From germline, CDR1 is LGHNA and CDR2 YSLEER.

The chain carries TRBV6-2 or TRBV6-3 and TRBJ1-5; a possible D gene is TRBD1 (5 bases). CDR1 is MNHEY and CDR2 is SVGEGT in the germline V gene. The ends were cut back, 2 bases at V and 0 bases at J, with 11 bases in the middle. This CDR3 has 16 residues. The CDR3 loop is CASSYIRGYSNQPQHF. CDR3 coding DNA: TGTGCCAGCAGTTACATCCGGGGGTATAGCAATCAGCCCCAGCATTTT.

The V gene is TRBV7-2, the J gene TRBJ1-1; no clear D gene. The CDR3 covers 13 residues. CDR1 SGHTA and CDR2 FQGNSA come from the germline V gene. V gave up 5 bases and J gave up 4 bases, with 11 bases separating them. CDR3 sequence reads: CASSPQFPTEAFF. As DNA, the CDR3 is TGTGCCAGCAGCCCCCAATTTCCCACTGAAGCTTTCTTT.

This clonotype was counted at least ten times. CDR3 loop: CSVMMPADGYTF. Written as DNA, the CDR3 is TGCAGCGTTATGATGCCCGCGGATGGCTACACCTTC. This sequence joins TRBV29-1 and TRBJ1-2; D call uncertain. V shed 5 bases and J shed 6 bases, with 13 bases lying between them. Germline loops: CDR1 SQVTM, CDR2 ANQGSEA. This CDR3 region has 12 residues.

This clonotype was seen a few times. The rearrangement uses TRBV5-1 and TRBJ2-1; TRBD2 agrees at 15 bases. The CDR3 runs 16 residues. V lost 2 bases, J lost 8 bases, and 5 bases stayed unmatched. CDR1 and CDR2 from the germline V gene are SGHRS and YFSETQ. The CDR3: CASSLRTSGGADEQFF. As DNA, the CDR3 is TGCGCCAGCAGCTTAAGGACTAGCGGGGGGGCGGATGAGCAGTTCTTC.

The rearrangement joins TRBV29-1 to TRBJ2-1; a weak D match, TRBD1 (5 bases). V was cut by 8 bases and J by 11 bases, with 22 bases left in between. Germline V gene data show CDR1 as SQVTM and CDR2 as ANQGSEA. The CDR3 runs 13 residues. CDR3 nucleotides: TGCAGCCTTCCGGTTTATAGACAGTCCAAGCAGTTCTTC. It encodes CSLPVYRQSKQFF.

This clonotype has more than one count but fewer than ten. The J gene is TRBJ2-1, the V gene TRBV10-3; D might be TRBD2 (6 bases). CDR1 is ENHRY and CDR2 is SYGVKD in the germline V gene. V lost 7 bases to trimming and J lost 0 bases, with 7 bases between them. The CDR3 sequence is 13 residues long. The CDR3 reads CAINGSSYNEQFF. CDR3 sequence (DNA): TGTGCCATCAACGGGAGCTCCTACAATGAGCAGTTCTTC.

Worth noting for this clonotype: This could be a read error, since a much larger clone is one nucleotide away. The chain recombines TRBV7-9 with TRBJ2-3, with 10 positions matching TRBD1. CDR1 SEHNR and CDR2 FQNEAQ come from the germline V gene (reference sequence). The CDR3 consists of 13 residues. The V and J ends lost 10 bases and 6 bases, in that order; junction bases with no gene match: 7. Here the CDR3 DNA reads TGTGCCACCAGGGGGACAGGGGTTGATACGCAGTATTTT. Residues: CATRGTGVDTQYF.

The chain links TRBV5-1 to TRBJ2-5; D uncertain. The ends were cut back, 3 bases at V and 3 bases at J, with 9 bases in the middle. This CDR3 is 13 amino acids long. The germline gives CDR1 SGHRS, CDR2 YFSETQ. In DNA, the CDR3 is TGCGCCAGCAGCTCGACCGTCGAAGAGACCCAGTACTTC. This translates into CASSSTVEETQYF.

The V gene is TRBV28, the J gene TRBJ1-5, with D unresolved. CDR1 MDHEN and CDR2 SYDVKM come from the germline V gene. V was trimmed by 7 bases and J by 6 bases, leaving 19 bases between them. This CDR3 comprises 15 residues. CDR3 sequence reads: CASINPNGFGQPQHF. CDR3 bases: TGTGCCAGCATAAATCCAAATGGGTTTGGTCAGCCCCAGCATTTT.

This clonotype was recorded once. This chain uses TRBV2 with TRBJ2-1; 10 bases agree with TRBD2. V dropped 4 bases and J dropped 11; count of bases not matched to a gene: 5. The CDR3 consists of 13 residues. CDR1 is SNHLY, CDR2 FYNNEI, per germline. The CDR3, as DNA: TGTGCCAGCAGTGGACTAGCGGGCTCCAAGCAGTTCTTC. The encoded protein is CASSGLAGSKQFF.

The genes are TRBV14 and TRBJ1-3; 10 bases are a match to TRBD1. CDR1 SGHDN and CDR2 FVKESK come from the germline V gene. The V and J ends lost 3 bases and 2 bases, in that order; junction bases with no gene match: 4. The CDR3 runs to 16 residues. The CDR3 DNA reads TGTGCCAGCAGCCACTTGGGACAGGGGCCTGGAAACACCATATATTTT. Translation gives CASSHLGQGPGNTIYF.

The chain employs TRBV7-9 and TRBJ2-1; 7 nucleotides match TRBD2. V shed 4 bases and J 2 bases; nucleotides not matched to a gene: 8. The CDR3 length is 16 residues. From germline, CDR1 is SEHNR and CDR2 FQNEAQ (reference sequence). The CDR3 reads CASSSTSSPPYNEQFF. In DNA form, the CDR3 reads TGTGCCAGCAGCTCGACTAGCTCCCCCCCCTACAATGAGCAGTTCTTC.

The J gene is TRBJ2-7, the V gene TRBV4-1; TRBD1 matches at 9 bases. The CDR3 sequence is 18 residues long. With 0 bases clipped from V and 4 bases from J, the junction kept 13 bases outside the gene matches. Germline V gene lookup returns CDR1 MGHRA and CDR2 YSYEKL. The CDR3: CASSQEFRGQGLGYEQYF. The CDR3 DNA is TGCGCCAGCAGCCAAGAATTTAGGGGACAGGGACTCGGTTACGAGCAGTACTTC.

This clonotype was seen at least ten times. The rearrangement links TRBV5-1 to TRBJ2-1, with D possibly matching TRBD2 (5 bases). This CDR3 has 15 residues. Germline-derived CDR1 and CDR2 are SGHRS and YFSETQ. V was cut by 7 bases and J by 5 bases, with 19 bases left in between. The CDR3 nucleotides are TGCGCCAGCGACATGGGAGCTAGCCGAAACAATGAGCAGTTCTTC. Translating it yields CASDMGASRNNEQFF. Complete variable domain (other parts from reference TRBV5-1 and TRBJ2-1): KAGVTQTPRYLIKTRGQQVTLSCSPISGHRSVSWYQQTPGQGLQFLFEYFSETQRNKGNFPGRFSGRQFSNSRSEMNVSTLELGDSALYLCASDMGASRNNEQFFGPGTRLTVL.

A few counts support this clonotype. The V call is TRBV6-2 or TRBV6-3, the J call TRBJ2-1, with 7 bases fitting TRBD2. This CDR3 contains 12 residues. With V trimmed by 5 bases and J by 8 bases, 3 bases remained unmatched. Germline CDR1 reads MNHEY; CDR2 reads SVGEGT. CDR3 DNA sequence: TGTGCCAGCAGTCGACTAGCCGATGAGCAGTTCTTC. Protein product: CASSRLADEQFF.

This clonotype has only a few counts. The CDR3 region has the DNA TGCAGTGCTAGTAATGGGGCCGGTGCCAAAAACATTCAGTACTTC. Protein: CSASNGAGAKNIQYF. The chain couples TRBV20-1 to TRBJ2-4; maybe TRBD1 (5 bases). Deletions cut 3 bases from V and 1 base from J, with 13 bases between. The germline CDR1 and CDR2 sequences are DFQATT and SNEGSKA (reference sequence). This CDR3 has 15 residues.